This T cell receptor (beta chain) was captured in a study of shared clonotypes between healthy human individuals. The study's findings and limits: Genetic and exposure-history diversity was limited by the few donors.

This clone appeared once. Its specificity is unknown. Several immunoSEQ plates held equal portions of the genomic DNA taken from each subset. Assay used: immunoSEQ multiplex PCR; TCRdb lists only in-frame clones, some missing. This table has 500,000 or so clones, approximately 95% appearing once. The sequence came from a woman between 25 and 40 years old in good health. The source material was naive CD4+ T cells sorted from blood. This sample's subset: CD45RA+ positively selected.

Here the CDR3 DNA reads TGTGCCAGCTCATACAGGGAGCGACCCTCCTACGAGCAGTACTTC. Translating it yields CASSYRERPSYEQYF. V usage is TRBV5-8 and J usage is TRBJ2-7; tentatively, D is TRBD1 (6 bases). CDR3 length equals 15 residues. V gave up 7 bases and J gave up 0 bases, with 17 bases separating them. Germline V gives CDR1 SGHTS, CDR2 YDEGEE.